This note documents a single T cell receptor (beta chain) sequence. Original handling: Amplification with reference gene primers provided the estimates of nucleated cell counts. Only in-frame clones appear in the TCRdb table, and some are missing; sequencing was by immunoSEQ multiplex PCR. Clone size and V and J calls were adopted from that table, with D and trimming inferred from the DNA. The data contain some 150,000 clones, 86% of them singletons. CDR3 length: 16 amino acids. Germline loops: CDR1 SGHRS, CDR2 YFSETQ. V lost 1 base to trimming and J lost 4 bases; unmatched junction nucleotides: 6. These data are taken from a study of blood T cell repertoires in COVID-19. Study in general: The origin of the acute and convalescent COVID-19 samples was the United States, Italy and Spain. The analysed material was cDNA or gDNA that came from T cells, B-cell-depleted T cells, or PBMCs.

The sequence was collected from an older woman with acute or convalescent COVID-19. Sequencing was performed on peripheral blood. The chain is built from TRBV5-1 and TRBJ2-3, with TRBD2 identical over 10 bases. As DNA, the CDR3 is TGCGCCAGCAGCTTGCTCGCTAGCGGGGGATCAGATACGCAGTATTTT. Encoded protein: CASSLLASGGSDTQYF.